The clone carrying this T cell receptor beta chain was recorded at least ten times. As yet, its antigen is unknown. This CDR3 has 15 residues. Per the germline V gene, CDR1 is SGHRS and CDR2 is YFSETQ. The J segment lost 2 bases and the V segment lost 4 bases, leaving 3 bases of the junction unmatched. This entry is derived from a study of response to subunit inactivated influenza vaccine. Via MiXCR, TCRdb re-called the RT-PCR reads, giving one row per CDR3 protein. The sample records 650,000 to 700,000 distinct CDR3 sequences, approximately 14% being singletons. General study findings and limits: It was the authors' suggestion that each seasonal influenza vaccination recruits few new T cells.

This chain connects TRBV5-1 to TRBJ2-5, with 12 bases fitting TRBD2. The source was PBMCs from blood, collected roughly 12 days after vaccination. This receptor was taken from a man between 50 and 59 years old who received an inactivated influenza vaccine. The CDR3 reads CASSTGLAGQETQYF. The CDR3, as DNA: TGCGCCAGCAGCACCGGACTAGCGGGGCAAGAGACCCAGTACTTC.